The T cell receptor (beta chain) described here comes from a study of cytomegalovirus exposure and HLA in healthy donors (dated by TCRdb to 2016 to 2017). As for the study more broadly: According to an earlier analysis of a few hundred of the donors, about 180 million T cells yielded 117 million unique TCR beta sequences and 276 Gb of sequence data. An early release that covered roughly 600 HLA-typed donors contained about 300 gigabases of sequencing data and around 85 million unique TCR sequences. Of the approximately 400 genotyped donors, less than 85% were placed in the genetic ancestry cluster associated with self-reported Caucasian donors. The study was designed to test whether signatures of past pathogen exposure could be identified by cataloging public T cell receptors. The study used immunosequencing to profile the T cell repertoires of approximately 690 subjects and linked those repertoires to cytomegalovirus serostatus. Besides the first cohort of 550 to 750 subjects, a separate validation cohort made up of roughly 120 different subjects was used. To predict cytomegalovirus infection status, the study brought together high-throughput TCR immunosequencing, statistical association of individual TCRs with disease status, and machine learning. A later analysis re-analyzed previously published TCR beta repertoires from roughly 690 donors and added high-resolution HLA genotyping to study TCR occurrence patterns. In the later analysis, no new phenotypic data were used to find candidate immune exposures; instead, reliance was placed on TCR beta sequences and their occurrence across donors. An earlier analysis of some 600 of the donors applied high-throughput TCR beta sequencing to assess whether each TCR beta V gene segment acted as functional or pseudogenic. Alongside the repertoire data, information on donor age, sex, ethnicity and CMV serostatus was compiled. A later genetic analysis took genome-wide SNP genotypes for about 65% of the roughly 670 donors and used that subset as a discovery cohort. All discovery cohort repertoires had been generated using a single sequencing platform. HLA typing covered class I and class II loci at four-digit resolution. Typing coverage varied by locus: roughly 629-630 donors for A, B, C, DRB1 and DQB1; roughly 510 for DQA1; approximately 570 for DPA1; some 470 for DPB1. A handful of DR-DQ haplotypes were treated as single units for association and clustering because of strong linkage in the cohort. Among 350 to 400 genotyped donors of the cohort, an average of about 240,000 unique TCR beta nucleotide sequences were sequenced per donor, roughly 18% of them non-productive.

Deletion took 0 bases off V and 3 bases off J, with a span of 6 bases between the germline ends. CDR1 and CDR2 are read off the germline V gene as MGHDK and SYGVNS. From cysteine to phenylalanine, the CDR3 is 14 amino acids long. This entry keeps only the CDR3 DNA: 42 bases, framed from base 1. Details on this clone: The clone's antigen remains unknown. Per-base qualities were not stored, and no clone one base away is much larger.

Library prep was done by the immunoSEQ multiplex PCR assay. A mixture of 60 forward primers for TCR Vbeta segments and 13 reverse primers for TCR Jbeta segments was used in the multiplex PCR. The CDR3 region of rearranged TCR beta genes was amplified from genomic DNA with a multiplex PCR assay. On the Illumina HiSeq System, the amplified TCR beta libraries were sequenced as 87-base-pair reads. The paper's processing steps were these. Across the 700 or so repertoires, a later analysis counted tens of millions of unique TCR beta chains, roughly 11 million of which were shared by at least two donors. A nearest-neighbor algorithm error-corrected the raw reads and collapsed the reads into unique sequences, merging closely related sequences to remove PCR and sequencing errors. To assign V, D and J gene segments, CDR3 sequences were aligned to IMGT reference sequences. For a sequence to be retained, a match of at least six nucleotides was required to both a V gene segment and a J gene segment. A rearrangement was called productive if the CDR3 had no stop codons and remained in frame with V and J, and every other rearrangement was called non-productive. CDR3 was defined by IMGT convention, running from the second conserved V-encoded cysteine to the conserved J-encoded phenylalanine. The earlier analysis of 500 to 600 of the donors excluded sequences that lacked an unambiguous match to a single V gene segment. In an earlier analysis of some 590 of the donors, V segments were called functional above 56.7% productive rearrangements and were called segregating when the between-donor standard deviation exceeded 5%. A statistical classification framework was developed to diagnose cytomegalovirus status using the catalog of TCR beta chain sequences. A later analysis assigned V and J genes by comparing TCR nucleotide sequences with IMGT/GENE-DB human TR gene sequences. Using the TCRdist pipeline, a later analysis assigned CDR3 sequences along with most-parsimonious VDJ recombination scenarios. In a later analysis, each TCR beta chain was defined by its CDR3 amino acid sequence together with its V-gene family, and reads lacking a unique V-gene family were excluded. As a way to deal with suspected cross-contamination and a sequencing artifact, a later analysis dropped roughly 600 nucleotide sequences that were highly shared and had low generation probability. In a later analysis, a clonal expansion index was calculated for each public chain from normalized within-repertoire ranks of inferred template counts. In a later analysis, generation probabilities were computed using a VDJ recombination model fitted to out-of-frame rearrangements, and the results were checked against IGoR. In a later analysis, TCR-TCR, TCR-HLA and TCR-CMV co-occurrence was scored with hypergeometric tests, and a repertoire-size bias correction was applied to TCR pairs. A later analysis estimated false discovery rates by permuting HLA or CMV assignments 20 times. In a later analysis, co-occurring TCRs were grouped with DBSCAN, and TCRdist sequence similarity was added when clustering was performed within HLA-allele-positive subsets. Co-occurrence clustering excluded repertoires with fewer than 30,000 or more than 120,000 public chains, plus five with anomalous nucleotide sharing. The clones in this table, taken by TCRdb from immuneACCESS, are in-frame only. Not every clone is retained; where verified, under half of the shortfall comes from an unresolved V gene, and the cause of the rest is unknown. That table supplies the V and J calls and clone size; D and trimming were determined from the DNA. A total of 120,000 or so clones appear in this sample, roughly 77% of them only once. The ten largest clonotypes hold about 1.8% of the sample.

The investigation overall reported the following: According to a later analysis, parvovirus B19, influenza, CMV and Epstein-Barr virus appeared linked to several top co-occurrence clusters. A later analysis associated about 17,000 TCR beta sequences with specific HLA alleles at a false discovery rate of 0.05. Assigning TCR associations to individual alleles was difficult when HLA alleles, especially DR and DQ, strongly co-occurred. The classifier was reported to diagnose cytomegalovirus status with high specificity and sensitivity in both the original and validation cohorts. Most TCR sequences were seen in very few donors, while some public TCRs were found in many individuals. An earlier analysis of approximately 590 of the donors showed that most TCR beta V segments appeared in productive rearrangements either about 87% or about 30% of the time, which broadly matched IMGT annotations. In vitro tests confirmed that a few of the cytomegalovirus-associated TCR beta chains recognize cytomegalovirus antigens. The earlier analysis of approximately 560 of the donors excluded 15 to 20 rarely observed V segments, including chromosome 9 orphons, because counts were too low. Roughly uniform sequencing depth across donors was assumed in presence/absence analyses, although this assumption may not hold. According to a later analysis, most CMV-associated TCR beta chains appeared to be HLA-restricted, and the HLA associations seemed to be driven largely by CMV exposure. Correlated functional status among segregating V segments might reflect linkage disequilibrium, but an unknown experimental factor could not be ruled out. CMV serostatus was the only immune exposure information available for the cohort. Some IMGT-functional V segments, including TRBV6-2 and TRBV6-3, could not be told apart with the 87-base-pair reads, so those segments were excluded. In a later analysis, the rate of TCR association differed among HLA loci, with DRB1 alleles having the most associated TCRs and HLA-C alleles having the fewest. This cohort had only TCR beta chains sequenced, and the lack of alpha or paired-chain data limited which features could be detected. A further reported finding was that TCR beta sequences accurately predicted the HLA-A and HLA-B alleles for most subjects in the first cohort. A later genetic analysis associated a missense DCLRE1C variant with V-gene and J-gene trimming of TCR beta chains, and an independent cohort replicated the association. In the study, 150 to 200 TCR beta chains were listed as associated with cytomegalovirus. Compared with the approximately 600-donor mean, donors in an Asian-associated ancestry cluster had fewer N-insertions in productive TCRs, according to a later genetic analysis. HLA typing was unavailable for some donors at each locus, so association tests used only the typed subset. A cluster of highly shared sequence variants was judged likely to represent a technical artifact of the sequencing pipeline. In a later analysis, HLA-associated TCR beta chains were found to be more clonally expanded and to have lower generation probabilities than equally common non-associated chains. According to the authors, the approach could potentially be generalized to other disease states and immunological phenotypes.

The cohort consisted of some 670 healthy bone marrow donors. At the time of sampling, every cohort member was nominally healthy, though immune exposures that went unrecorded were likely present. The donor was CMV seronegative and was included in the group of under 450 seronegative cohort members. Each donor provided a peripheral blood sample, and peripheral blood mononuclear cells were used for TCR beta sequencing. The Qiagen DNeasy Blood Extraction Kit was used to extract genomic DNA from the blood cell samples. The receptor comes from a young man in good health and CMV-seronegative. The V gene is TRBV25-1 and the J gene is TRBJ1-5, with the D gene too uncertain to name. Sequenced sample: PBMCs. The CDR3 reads CASSEYTANQPQHF. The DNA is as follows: TGTGCCAGCAGTGAATATACAGCCAATCAGCCCCAGCATTTT.